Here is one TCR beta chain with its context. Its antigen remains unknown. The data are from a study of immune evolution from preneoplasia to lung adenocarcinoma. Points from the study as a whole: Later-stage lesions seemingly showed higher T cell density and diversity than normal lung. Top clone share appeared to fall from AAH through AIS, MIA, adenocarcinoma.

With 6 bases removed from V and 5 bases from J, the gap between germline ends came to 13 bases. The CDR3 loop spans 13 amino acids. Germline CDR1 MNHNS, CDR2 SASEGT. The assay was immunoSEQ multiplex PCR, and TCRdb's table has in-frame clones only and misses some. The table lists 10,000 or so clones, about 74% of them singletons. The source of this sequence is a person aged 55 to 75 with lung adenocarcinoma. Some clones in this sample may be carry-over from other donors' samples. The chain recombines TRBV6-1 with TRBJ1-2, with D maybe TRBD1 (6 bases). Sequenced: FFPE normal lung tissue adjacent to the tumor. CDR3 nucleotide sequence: TGTGCCAGCAGCCGATGGACAGATTATGGCTACACCTTC. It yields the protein CASSRWTDYGYTF.